This passage covers 28 T cell receptor beta chains from one sample sequenced in a study of blood T cell repertoires in COVID-19. TCRdb's copy holds only in-frame clones and misses some; the assay was immunoSEQ multiplex PCR. The table shows some 230,000 clones, with more than 65% occurring only once. Material: peripheral blood. The receptors originated from a woman between 55 and 75 years old with acute or convalescent COVID-19.

The genes are TRBV4-2 and TRBJ2-3; 9 bases are a match to TRBD2. The CDR3 sequence is 15 residues long. The junction had 3 bases not matched to a gene; V was cut back by 4 bases and J by 1 base. Germline V gives CDR1 LGHNA, CDR2 YNFKEQ. CDR3 sequence: CASSPRTSGTDTQYF. The CDR3 DNA reads as TGTGCCAGCAGCCCGAGGACTAGCGGCACAGATACGCAGTATTTT.

The rearrangement uses TRBV6-5 and TRBJ1-2; possible D gene TRBD1, 5 bases. CDR1 and CDR2 from the germline V gene are MNHEY and SVGAGI. Trimming removed 6 bases at V and 3 bases at J, with 8 bases between. The CDR3 runs 12 residues. CDR3 region: CASSRADYGYTF. The CDR3, as DNA: TGTGCCAGCAGCAGGGCTGACTATGGCTACACCTTC.

The rearrangement joins TRBV7-2 to TRBJ2-3, with D possibly TRBD2 on 5 matching bases. The CDR3 has 13 amino acids. Germline V lookup: CDR1 SGHTA, CDR2 FQGNSA. The ends were cut back, 3 bases at V and 4 bases at J, with 8 bases in the middle. The CDR3 loop is CASSLVGADTQYF. The CDR3 DNA reads TGTGCCAGCAGCTTGGTGGGAGCAGATACGCAGTATTTT. The entire variable domain, with the rest obtained from reference TRBV7-2 and TRBJ2-3, is as follows: GAGVSQSPSNKVTEKGKDVELRCDPISGHTALYWYRQSLGQGLEFLIYFQGNSAPDKSGLPSDRFSAERTGGSVSTLTIQRTQQEDSAVYLCASSLVGADTQYFGPGTRLTVL.

This sequence joins TRBV4-3 and TRBJ1-2; D is perhaps TRBD1 (6 bases). Germline V CDR1 and CDR2: LGHNA, YSLEER. This CDR3 spans 13 amino acids. The V end lost 5 bases, the J end lost 5 bases, and 12 bases lay between the germline ends. The CDR3: CASSGGEGYGYTF. The CDR3 DNA is TGCGCCAGCAGCGGGGGCGAGGGTTATGGCTACACCTTC.

The chain has TRBV7-9 and TRBJ1-6, with 7 bases that match TRBD1. Per the germline V gene, CDR1 is SEHNR and CDR2 is FQNEAQ (reference sequence). CDR3 size: 14 residues. J gave up 7 bases and V 5 bases, and 5 bases lay outside the gene matches. The chain's CDR3 is CASSTGTVNSPLHF. The CDR3 bases are TGTGCCAGCAGCACGGGGACAGTGAATTCACCCCTCCACTTT.

Concerning this clone: Mismatch with germline at one junction end may stem from a read error. The V call is TRBV7-7, the J call TRBJ2-3; possible D gene TRBD2, 5 bases. Germline CDR1 reads SSHAT; CDR2 reads FNYEAQ (reference sequence). The CDR3 loop spans 15 amino acids. The CDR3 loop reads CASSRGMGRTDTQYF. CDR3 sequence (DNA): TGTGCTAGCAGCCGAGGGATGGGCCGCACAGATACGCAGTATTTT.

The rearrangement links TRBV19 to TRBJ1-4, with D uncertain. The CDR3 is 15 amino acids. CDR1 and CDR2 from the germline V gene are LNHDA and SQIVND (reference sequence). V lost 2 bases and J lost 4, with 11 bases in between. Here the CDR3 reads CASSILATVNEKLFF. CDR3 in DNA: TGTGCCAGTAGTATACTCGCCACGGTTAATGAAAAACTGTTTTTT.

This CDR3 is CASSLDSHRPQHF. CDR3 DNA sequence: TGTGCCAGCAGCTTAGACAGTCATAGGCCCCAGCATTTT. V and J are TRBV7-2 and TRBJ1-5; no clear D gene. Germline V gene data show CDR1 as SGHTA and CDR2 as FQGNSA. The CDR3 covers 13 residues. V was clipped by 1 base and J by 9 bases, with 10 bases between them.

The chain is built from TRBV2 and TRBJ1-2; D may be TRBD1 (5 bases). V lost 7 bases and J lost 7, with 13 bases in between. The CDR3 has 12 amino acids. Per germline, CDR1 SNHLY and CDR2 FYNNEI. As DNA, the CDR3 is TGTGCCAGCACTACAGGTTGGCTTGGCTACACCTTC. Amino acids: CASTTGWLGYTF. The entire variable domain, with the rest obtained from reference TRBV2 and TRBJ1-2, is as follows: EPEVTQTPSHQVTQMGQEVILRCVPISNHLYFYWYRQILGQKVEFLVSFYNNEISEKSEIFDDQFSVERPDGSNFTLKIRSTKLEDSAMYFCASTTGWLGYTFGSGTRLTVV.

The V call is TRBV7-2, the J call TRBJ1-1; TRBD1 matches at 7 bases. The germline V gene encodes CDR1 SGHTA and CDR2 FQGNSA. The CDR3 covers 14 residues. The V and J ends lost 1 base and 4 bases, in that order; junction bases with no gene match: 3. This chain's CDR3 is CASSLDRGGTEAFF. CDR3 sequence (DNA): TGTGCCAGCAGCTTAGACAGGGGCGGCACTGAAGCTTTCTTT.

This chain links TRBV5-1 with TRBJ2-7; D unresolved. V lost 4 bases and J 3 bases, leaving 8 bases between the germline ends. Germline V lookup: CDR1 SGHRS, CDR2 YFSETQ. CDR3 size: 12 residues. In DNA form, the CDR3 reads TGCGCCAGCAGCCACTCCGGCTACGAGCAGTACTTC. This codes for CASSHSGYEQYF.

The chain combines TRBV21-1 with TRBJ1-1; the D call in the table, TRBD1, was not verified against the DNA. TRBV21-1 is a recognized pseudogene. CDR3 length: 17 residues. The CDR3 nucleotides are TGTGCCAGCAGCAAGGTCAGGGCGAGACAGATGAACACTGAAGCTTTCTTT. This encodes CASSKVRARQMNTEAFF.

The chain couples TRBV6-1 to TRBJ1-2; 7 nucleotides agree with TRBD1. Trimming took 0 bases from V and 1 from J; bases not matched to a gene: 5. CDR3 length: 16 amino acids. Germline lookup yields CDR1 MNHNS and CDR2 SASEGT. CDR3 bases: TGTGCCAGCAGTGAAGCGCGGGGACAGATTAACTATGGCTACACCTTC. It codes for CASSEARGQINYGYTF.

The genes are TRBV19 and TRBJ1-2, with 9 bases fitting TRBD1. CDR3 length: 16 residues. Germline V gene data show CDR1 as LNHDA and CDR2 as SQIVND (reference sequence). V lost 5 bases to trimming and J lost 4 bases; unmatched junction nucleotides: 11. The CDR3 sequence: CASSPNDGTGFYGYTF. In DNA form, the CDR3 reads TGTGCCAGTAGTCCGAATGACGGGACAGGGTTCTATGGCTACACCTTC.

V and J are TRBV14 and TRBJ1-2, with D maybe TRBD1 (5 bases). Germline CDR1 SGHDN, CDR2 FVKESK. Trimming removed 0 bases from V and 4 bases from J, with 12 bases in between. This CDR3 comprises 15 residues. CDR3 DNA: TGTGCCAGCAGCCAAGATTTGACGGACACCTATGGCTACACCTTC. Translated, it gives CASSQDLTDTYGYTF.

The chain combines TRBV4-1 with TRBJ2-3, with 8 bases fitting TRBD2. Trimming cost V 0 bases and J 0 bases; bases outside gene matches: 5. Germline CDR1 reads MGHRA; CDR2 reads YSYEKL. The CDR3 is 17 amino acids. As DNA, the CDR3 is TGCGCCAGCAGCCAAGATCGGACTAGCCCTAGCACAGATACGCAGTATTTT. Protein sequence: CASSQDRTSPSTDTQYF.

The chain has TRBV2 and TRBJ2-7; a possible D gene is TRBD1 (6 bases). The CDR3 has 14 residues. Trimming shortened V by 6 bases and J by 2 bases, and 14 bases separated the two germline ends. In germline, CDR1 is SNHLY, CDR2 FYNNEI. CDR3 bases: TGTGCCAGCAGGGAACAGGGTGGGACCTACGAGCAGTACTTC. Residues: CASREQGGTYEQYF.

The chain carries TRBV29-1 and TRBJ1-2; maybe TRBD1 (6 bases). Looked up from germline, CDR1 is SQVTM and CDR2 is ANQGSEA. The CDR3 extends over 14 amino acids. Trimming removed 4 bases from V and 5 bases from J, with 17 bases in between. CDR3 DNA: TGCAGCGTTGTTTCCGGACAGAGCCCTTATGGCTACACCTTC. Encoded protein: CSVVSGQSPYGYTF.

The J gene is TRBJ1-2, the V gene TRBV19, with 7 bases matching TRBD1. Germline V gene sequence: CDR1 LNHDA, CDR2 SQIVND (reference sequence). The length of the CDR3 is 15 residues. V shed 6 bases and J 4 bases; nucleotides not matched to a gene: 11. Here the CDR3 reads CASRPDRAMGYGYTF. Written as DNA, the CDR3 is TGTGCCAGTAGGCCCGACAGGGCGATGGGCTATGGCTACACCTTC.

This chain joins TRBV18 and TRBJ2-7; TRBD1 is a possible D gene (5 bases). The V end lost 3 bases, the J end lost 0 bases, and 12 bases lay between the germline ends. This CDR3 region has 15 residues. Germline CDR1 and CDR2: KGHSH and LQKENI. CDR3 in DNA: TGTGCCAGCTCACCCGACAGAACGACCTCCTACGAGCAGTACTTC. It specifies CASSPDRTTSYEQYF. Filled out from reference TRBV18 and TRBJ2-7, the complete variable domain reads NAGVMQNPRHLVRRRGQEARLRCSPMKGHSHVYWYRQLPEEGLKFMVYLQKENIIDESGMPKERFSAEFPKEGPSILRIQQVVRGDSAAYFCASSPDRTTSYEQYFGPGTRLTVT.

This chain uses TRBV28 with TRBJ1-2; a weak D match, TRBD1 (5 bases). The CDR3 consists of 13 residues. Trimming took off 2 bases at V and 11 bases at J, with 15 bases between the two ends. CDR1 and CDR2 from the germline V gene are MDHEN and SYDVKM. The CDR3 here is CASSLGGVSKYTF. In nucleotides, the CDR3 is TGTGCCAGCAGTTTAGGAGGGGTCTCAAAGTACACCTTC.

The rearrangement uses TRBV10-3 and TRBJ2-1, with TRBD2 identical over 13 bases. Trimming cost V 4 bases and J 6 bases; bases outside gene matches: 6. This CDR3 has 16 residues. Germline V CDR1 and CDR2: ENHRY, SYGVKD. The CDR3 loop reads CAISATSGGDSNEQFF. In DNA form, the CDR3 reads TGTGCCATCAGTGCCACTAGCGGGGGGGACTCCAATGAGCAGTTCTTC.

This sequence joins TRBV27 and TRBJ2-1; 9 bases are a match to TRBD2. V lost 7 bases to trimming and J lost 0 bases; unmatched junction nucleotides: 7. CDR1 is MNHEY and CDR2 is SMNVEV in the germline V gene (reference sequence). The CDR3 length is 16 residues. The CDR3 is CASTKLAGSSYNEQFF. The CDR3 nucleotides are TGTGCCAGCACTAAACTAGCGGGCAGCTCCTACAATGAGCAGTTCTTC.

The rearrangement links TRBV30 to TRBJ2-1; perhaps TRBD2 as D (5 bases). The germline CDR1 and CDR2 sequences are GTSNPN and SVGIG (reference sequence). The V gene lost 2 bases and the J gene lost 5 bases, with 13 bases spanning the gap. This CDR3 region has 14 residues. CDR3: CAWSKKRANNEQFF. DNA for the CDR3: TGTGCCTGGAGTAAAAAGAGGGCAAACAATGAGCAGTTCTTC.

The J gene is TRBJ2-3, the V gene TRBV7-3; D ambiguous. The CDR3 is 13 amino acids. V lost 3 bases and J 2 bases, leaving 6 bases between the germline ends. CDR1 is SGHTA, CDR2 FQGTGA, per germline. In DNA form, the CDR3 reads TGTGCCAGCAGCTTCCGAGTCACAGATACGCAGTATTTT. It is translated as CASSFRVTDTQYF.

The chain is built from TRBV6-6 and TRBJ1-1; D is undetermined. CDR1 and CDR2 from the germline V gene are MNHNY and SVGAGI (reference sequence). The CDR3 is made up of 16 amino acids. V gave up 2 bases and J gave up 0 bases, with 13 bases separating them. Here the CDR3 reads CASSYVFGRMNTEAFF. The DNA for the CDR3 is TGTGCCAGCAGTTACGTATTTGGGAGAATGAACACTGAAGCTTTCTTT.

The V gene is TRBV7-2, the J gene TRBJ2-7, with D possibly matching TRBD2 (6 bases). V dropped 0 bases and J dropped 2 bases, with 11 bases sitting between them. The CDR3 spans 15 residues. The germline gives CDR1 SGHTA, CDR2 FQGNSA. In DNA form, the CDR3 reads TGTGCCAGCAGCTTAGCGCCTAGCGAAGCCTACGAGCAGTACTTC. This sequence encodes CASSLAPSEAYEQYF.

Written as DNA, the CDR3 is TGTGCCAGCAGCCAAGGTGAGGGTCAGTGGTCCACAGATACGCAGTATTTT. Its protein is CASSQGEGQWSTDTQYF. The chain combines TRBV4-2 with TRBJ2-3, with D perhaps matching TRBD2 (5 bases). There are 17 residues in the CDR3. Trimming took off 1 base at V and 2 bases at J, with 16 bases between the two ends. The germline V gene has CDR1 LGHNA and CDR2 YNFKEQ.